This T cell receptor (beta chain) was obtained from a study of T cells in Graves' hyperthyroidism and ophthalmopathy. Study-level results: Most clonotypes expanded in thyroid above 0.001 were likewise present in blood. In simple terms, a model built on 13 V-J features told ophthalmopathy apart from stable hyperthyroidism.

The authors deemed Graves' hyperthyroidism stable absent ophthalmopathy progression within 18 months. Those with hyperthyroidism were 18 to 65 years old, newly diagnosed, and ill for under 2 months. This clonotype has at least ten counts. What it binds is unknown. RNA transcripts served as the template for amplifying TCR beta CDR3 regions. The TCR CDR3 first-round RT-PCR relied on the HTBI primer set. Using its own MiXCR run on the multiplex PCR reads, TCRdb lists one record per CDR3 protein. The data contain around 110,000 distinct CDR3 sequences, approximately 15% of them singletons. Trimming shortened V by 6 bases and J by 3 bases, and 11 bases separated the two germline ends. CDR1 and CDR2 from the germline V gene are MNHNS and SASEGT. This CDR3 has 13 amino acids.

The TCR comes from a woman aged 45-59 years with Graves' hyperthyroidism. The sample consisted of blood. The chain uses TRBV6-1 and TRBJ1-1; D is possibly TRBD1 (5 bases). The CDR3 reads CASSIGQDTEAFF. CDR3 coding DNA: TGTGCCAGCAGCATAGGACAAGACACTGAAGCTTTCTTT.